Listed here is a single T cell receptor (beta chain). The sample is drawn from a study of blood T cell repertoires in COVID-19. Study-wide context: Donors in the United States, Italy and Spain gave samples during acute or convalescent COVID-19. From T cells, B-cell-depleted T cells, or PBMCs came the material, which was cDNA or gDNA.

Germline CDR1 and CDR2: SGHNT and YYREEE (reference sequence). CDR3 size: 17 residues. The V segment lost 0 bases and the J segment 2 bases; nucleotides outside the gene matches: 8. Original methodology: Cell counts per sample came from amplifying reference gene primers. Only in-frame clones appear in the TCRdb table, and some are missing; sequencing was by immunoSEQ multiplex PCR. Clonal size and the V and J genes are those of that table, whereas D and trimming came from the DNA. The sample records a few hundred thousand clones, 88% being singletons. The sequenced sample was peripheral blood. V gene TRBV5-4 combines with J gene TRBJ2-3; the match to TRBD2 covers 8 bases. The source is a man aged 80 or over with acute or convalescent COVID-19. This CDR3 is CASSLDGLAVSTDTQYF. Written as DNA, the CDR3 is TGTGCCAGCAGCTTGGATGGACTAGCTGTTTCCACAGATACGCAGTATTTT.